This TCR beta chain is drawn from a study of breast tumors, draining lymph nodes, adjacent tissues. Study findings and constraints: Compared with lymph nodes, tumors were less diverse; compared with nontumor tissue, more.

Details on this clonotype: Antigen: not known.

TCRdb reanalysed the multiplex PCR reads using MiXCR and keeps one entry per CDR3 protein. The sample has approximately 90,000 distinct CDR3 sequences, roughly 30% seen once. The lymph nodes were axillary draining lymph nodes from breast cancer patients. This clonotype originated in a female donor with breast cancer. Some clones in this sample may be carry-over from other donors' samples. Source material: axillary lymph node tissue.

As DNA, the CDR3 is TGCGCCAGCAGTGACCGTGGAGGCGAGCAGTACTTC. It yields the protein CASSDRGGEQYF. This chain connects TRBV10-1 to TRBJ2-7; tentative D call: TRBD2 (5 bases). V dropped 3 bases and J dropped 6 bases, with 9 bases sitting between them. CDR1 and CDR2 (germline): WNHNN, SYGVQD (reference sequence). The CDR3 has 12 amino acids.